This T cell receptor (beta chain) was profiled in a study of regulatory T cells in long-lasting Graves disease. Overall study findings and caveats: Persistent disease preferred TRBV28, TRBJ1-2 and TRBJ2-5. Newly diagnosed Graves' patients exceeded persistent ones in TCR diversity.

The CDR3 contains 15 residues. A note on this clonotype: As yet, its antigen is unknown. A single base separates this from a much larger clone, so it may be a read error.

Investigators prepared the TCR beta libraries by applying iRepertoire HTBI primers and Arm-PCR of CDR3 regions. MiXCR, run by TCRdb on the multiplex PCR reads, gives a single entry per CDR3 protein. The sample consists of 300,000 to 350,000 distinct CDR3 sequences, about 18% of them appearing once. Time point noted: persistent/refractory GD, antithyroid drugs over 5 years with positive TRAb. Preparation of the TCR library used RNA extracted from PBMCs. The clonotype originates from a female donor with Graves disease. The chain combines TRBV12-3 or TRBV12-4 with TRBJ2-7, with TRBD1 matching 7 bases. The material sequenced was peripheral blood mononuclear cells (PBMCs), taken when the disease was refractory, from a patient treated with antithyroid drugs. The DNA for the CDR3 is TGTGCCAGCAGATTAGAAGAAGACAGGGATGACGAGCAGTACTTC. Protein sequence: CASRLEEDRDDEQYF.